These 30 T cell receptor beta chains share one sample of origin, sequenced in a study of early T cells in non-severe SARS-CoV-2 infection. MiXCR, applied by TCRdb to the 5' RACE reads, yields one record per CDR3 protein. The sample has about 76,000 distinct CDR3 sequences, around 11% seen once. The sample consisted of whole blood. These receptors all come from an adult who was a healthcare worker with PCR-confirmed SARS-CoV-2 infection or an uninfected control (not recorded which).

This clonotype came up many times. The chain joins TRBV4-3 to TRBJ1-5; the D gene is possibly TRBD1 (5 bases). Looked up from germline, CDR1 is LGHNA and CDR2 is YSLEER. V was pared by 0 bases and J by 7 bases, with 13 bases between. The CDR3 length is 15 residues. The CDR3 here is CASSQETGLGQPQHF. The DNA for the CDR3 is TGCGCCAGCAGCCAAGAGACGGGGCTTGGGCAGCCCCAGCATTTT.

For the CDR3, the DNA is TGTGCCAGCAGCCGAAGACGAGGTGGGACTAGCGGGGACAATGAGCAGTTCTTC. Translated: CASSRRRGGTSGDNEQFF. The chain is built from TRBV7-9 and TRBJ2-1; 13 bases are shared with TRBD2. The CDR3 is 18 amino acids. Germline-derived CDR1 and CDR2 are SEHNR and FQNEAQ (reference sequence). V lost 5 bases and J lost 5; bases outside the gene matches: 12.

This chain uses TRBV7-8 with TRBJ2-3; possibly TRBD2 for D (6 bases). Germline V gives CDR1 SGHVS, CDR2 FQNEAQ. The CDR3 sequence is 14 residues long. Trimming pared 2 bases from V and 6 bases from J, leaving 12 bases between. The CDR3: CASSLLLGRDTQYF. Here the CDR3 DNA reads TGTGCCAGCAGCTTATTATTGGGGAGGGATACGCAGTATTTT.

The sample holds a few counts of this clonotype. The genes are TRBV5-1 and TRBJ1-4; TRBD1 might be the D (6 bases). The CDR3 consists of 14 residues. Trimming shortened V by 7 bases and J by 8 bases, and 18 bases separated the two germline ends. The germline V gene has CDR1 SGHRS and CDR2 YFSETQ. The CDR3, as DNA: TGCGCCAGCGGGACGACAGGAGGTACCGAAAAACTGTTTTTT. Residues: CASGTTGGTEKLFF.

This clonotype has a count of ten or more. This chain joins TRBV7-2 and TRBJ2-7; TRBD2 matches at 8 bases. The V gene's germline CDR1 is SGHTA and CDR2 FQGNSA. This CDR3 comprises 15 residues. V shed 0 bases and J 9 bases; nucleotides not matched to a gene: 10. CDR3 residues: CASSLAGGGPSGQYF. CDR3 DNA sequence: TGTGCCAGCAGCTTAGCAGGCGGGGGGCCCTCGGGGCAGTACTTC.

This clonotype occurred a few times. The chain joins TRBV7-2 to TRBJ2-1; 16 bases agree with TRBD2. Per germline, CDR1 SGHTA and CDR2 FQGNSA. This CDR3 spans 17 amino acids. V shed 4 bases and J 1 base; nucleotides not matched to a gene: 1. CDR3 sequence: CASSSGLAGGSYNEQFF. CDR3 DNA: TGTGCCAGCAGCTCGGGACTAGCGGGGGGGTCCTACAATGAGCAGTTCTTC.

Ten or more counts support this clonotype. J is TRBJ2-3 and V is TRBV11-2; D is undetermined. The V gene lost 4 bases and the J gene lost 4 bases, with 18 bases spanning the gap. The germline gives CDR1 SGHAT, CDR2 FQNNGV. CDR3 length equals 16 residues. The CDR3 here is CASSSPPNPRPDTQYF. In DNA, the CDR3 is TGTGCCAGCAGCTCCCCTCCGAATCCCCGCCCAGATACGCAGTATTTT.

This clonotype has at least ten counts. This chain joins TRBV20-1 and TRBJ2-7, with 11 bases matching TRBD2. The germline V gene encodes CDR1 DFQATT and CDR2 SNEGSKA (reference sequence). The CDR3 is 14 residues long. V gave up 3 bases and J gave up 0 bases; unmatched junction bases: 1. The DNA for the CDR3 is TGCAGTGCTAGGACTAGCGGGAACTCCTACGAGCAGTACTTC. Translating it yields CSARTSGNSYEQYF.

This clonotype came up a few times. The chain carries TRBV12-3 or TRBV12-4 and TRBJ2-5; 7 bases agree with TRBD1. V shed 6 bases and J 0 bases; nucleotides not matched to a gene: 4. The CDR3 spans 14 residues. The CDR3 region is CASRLGQNQETQYF. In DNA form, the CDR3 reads TGTGCCAGCAGATTGGGACAGAACCAAGAGACCCAGTACTTC.

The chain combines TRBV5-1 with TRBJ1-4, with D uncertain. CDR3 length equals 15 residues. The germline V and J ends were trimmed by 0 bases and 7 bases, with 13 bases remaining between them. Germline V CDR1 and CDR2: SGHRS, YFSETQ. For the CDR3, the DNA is TGCGCCAGCAGCTTGGAGGCAGAAGGAGGTGAAAAACTGTTTTTT. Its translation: CASSLEAEGGEKLFF.

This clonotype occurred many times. CDR3 nucleotide sequence: TGTGCCAGCTCCCACGACAGGGCTGGGGCCAACGTCCTGACTTTC. Its translation is CASSHDRAGANVLTF. This sequence joins TRBV18 and TRBJ2-6, with 7 positions matching TRBD1. Trimming cost V 6 bases and J 2 bases; bases outside gene matches: 4. The length of the CDR3 is 15 residues. Looked up from germline, CDR1 is KGHSH and CDR2 is LQKENI.

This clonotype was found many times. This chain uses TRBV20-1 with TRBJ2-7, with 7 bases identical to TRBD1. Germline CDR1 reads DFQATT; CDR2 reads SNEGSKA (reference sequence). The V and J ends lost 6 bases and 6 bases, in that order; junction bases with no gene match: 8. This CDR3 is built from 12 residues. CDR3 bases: TGCAGTGCCACACAGGGGCTGGGCGAGCAGTACTTC. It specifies CSATQGLGEQYF.

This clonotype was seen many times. The CDR3 loop reads CSVEKRQGWEAGELFF. In nucleotides, the CDR3 is TGCAGCGTTGAAAAACGACAGGGATGGGAGGCCGGGGAGCTGTTTTTT. The rearrangement uses TRBV29-1 and TRBJ2-2, with D perhaps matching TRBD1 (7 bases). The ends were cut back, 2 bases at V and 6 bases at J, with 19 bases in the middle. This CDR3 region has 16 residues. Germline CDR1 and CDR2: SQVTM and ANQGSEA.

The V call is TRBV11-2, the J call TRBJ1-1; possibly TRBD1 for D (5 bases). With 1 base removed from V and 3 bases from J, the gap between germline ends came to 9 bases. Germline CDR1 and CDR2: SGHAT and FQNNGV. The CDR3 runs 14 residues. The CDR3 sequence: CASSLGGAHTEAFF. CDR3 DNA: TGTGCCAGCAGCTTAGGCGGGGCTCACACTGAAGCTTTCTTT.

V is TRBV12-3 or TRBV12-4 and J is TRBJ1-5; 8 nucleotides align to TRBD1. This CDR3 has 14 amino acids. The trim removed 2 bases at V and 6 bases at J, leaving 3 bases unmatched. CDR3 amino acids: CASSLQGASQPQHF. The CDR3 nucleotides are TGTGCCAGCAGTTTACAGGGGGCAAGTCAGCCCCAGCATTTT.

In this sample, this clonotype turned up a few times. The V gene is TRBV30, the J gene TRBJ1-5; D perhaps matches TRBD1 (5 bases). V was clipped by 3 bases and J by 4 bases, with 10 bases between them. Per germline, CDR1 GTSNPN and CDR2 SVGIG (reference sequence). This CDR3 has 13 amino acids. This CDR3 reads CAWRDNLNQPQHF. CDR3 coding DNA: TGTGCCTGGAGGGACAACCTAAATCAGCCCCAGCATTTT.

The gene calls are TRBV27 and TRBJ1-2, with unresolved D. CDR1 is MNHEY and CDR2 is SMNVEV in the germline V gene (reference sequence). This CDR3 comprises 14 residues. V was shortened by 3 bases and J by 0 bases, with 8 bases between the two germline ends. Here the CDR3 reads CASSFAVSNYGYTF. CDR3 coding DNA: TGTGCCAGCAGTTTCGCGGTTTCTAACTATGGCTACACCTTC.

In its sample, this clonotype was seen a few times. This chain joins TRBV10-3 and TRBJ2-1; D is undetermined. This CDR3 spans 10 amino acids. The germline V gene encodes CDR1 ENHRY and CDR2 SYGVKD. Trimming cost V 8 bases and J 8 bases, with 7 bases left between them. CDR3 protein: CAISIDEQFF. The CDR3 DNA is TGTGCCATCTCGATCGATGAGCAGTTCTTC.

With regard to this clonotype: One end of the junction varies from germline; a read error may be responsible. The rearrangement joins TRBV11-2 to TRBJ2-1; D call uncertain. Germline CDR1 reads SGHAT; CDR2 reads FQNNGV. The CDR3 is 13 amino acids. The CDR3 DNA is TGTGCCAGCAGCTCCCCCATCGACAATGAGCGGTTCTTC. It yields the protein CASSSPIDNERFF.

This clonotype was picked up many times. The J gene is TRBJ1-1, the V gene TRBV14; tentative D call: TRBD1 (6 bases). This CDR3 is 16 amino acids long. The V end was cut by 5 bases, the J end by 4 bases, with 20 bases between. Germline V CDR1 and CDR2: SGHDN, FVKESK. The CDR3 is CASSVRTRGLGTEAFF. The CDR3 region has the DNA TGTGCCAGCAGCGTAAGGACCAGGGGATTGGGCACTGAAGCTTTCTTT.

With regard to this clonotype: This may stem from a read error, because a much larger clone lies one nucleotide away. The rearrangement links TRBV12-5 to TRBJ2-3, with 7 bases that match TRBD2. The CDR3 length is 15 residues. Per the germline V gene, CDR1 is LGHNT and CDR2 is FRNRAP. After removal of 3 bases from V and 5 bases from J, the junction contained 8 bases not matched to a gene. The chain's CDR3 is CASGLRRGFGDTQYF. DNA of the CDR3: TGTGCTAGTGGTTTACGGCGGGGGTTTGGAGATACGCAGTATTTT. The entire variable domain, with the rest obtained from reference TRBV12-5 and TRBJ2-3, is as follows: DARVTQTPRHKVTEMGQEVTMRCQPILGHNTVFWYRQTMMQGLELLAYFRNRAPLDDSGMPKDRFSAEMPDATLATLKIQPSEPRDSAVYFCASGLRRGFGDTQYFGPGTRLTVL.

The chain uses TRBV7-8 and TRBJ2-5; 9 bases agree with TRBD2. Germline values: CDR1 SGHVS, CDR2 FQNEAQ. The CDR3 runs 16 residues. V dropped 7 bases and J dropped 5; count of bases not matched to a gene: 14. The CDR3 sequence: CASNPSGRGGQETQYF. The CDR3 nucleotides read TGTGCCAGCAACCCCTCCGGGCGGGGGGGCCAGGAGACCCAGTACTTC.

CDR3 sequence (DNA): TGTGCCAGCAGCATGAGAGTAGGTCCCTACAATGAGCAGTTCTTC. Residues: CASSMRVGPYNEQFF. The chain links TRBV12-3 or TRBV12-4 to TRBJ2-1; D not resolved. The CDR3 totals 15 residues. Trimming took off 6 bases at V and 2 bases at J, with 14 bases between the two ends.

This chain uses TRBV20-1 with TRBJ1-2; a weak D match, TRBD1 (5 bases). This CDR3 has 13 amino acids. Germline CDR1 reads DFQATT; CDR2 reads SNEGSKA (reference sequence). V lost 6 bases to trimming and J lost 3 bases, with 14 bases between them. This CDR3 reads CSARRDRYYGYTF. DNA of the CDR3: TGCAGTGCAAGACGGGACCGTTACTATGGCTACACCTTC.

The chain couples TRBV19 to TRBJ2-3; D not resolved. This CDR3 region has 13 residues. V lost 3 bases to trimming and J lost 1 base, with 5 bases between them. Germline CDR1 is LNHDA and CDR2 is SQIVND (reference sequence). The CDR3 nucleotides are TGTGCCAGTAGTATTAAGGGCACAGATACGCAGTATTTT. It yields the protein CASSIKGTDTQYF.

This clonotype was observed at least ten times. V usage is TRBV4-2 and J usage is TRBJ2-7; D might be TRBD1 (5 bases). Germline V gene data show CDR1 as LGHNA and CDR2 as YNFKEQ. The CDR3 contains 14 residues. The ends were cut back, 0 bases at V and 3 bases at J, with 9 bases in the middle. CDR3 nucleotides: TGTGCCAGCAGCCAAGATCAAACAGGCTACGAGCAGTACTTC. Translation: CASSQDQTGYEQYF.

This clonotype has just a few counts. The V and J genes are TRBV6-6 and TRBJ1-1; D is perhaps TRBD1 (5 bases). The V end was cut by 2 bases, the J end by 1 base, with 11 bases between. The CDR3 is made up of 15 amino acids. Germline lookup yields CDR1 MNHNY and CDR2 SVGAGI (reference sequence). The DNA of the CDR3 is TGTGCCAGCAGTTACCCAGCGCAGGGGAACACTGAAGCTTTCTTT. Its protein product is CASSYPAQGNTEAFF.

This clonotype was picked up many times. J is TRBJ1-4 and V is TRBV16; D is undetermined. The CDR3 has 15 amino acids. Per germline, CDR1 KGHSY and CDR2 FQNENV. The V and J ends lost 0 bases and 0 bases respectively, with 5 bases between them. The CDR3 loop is CASSQSGATNEKLFF. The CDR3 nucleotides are TGTGCCAGCAGCCAATCAGGAGCAACTAATGAAAAACTGTTTTTT.

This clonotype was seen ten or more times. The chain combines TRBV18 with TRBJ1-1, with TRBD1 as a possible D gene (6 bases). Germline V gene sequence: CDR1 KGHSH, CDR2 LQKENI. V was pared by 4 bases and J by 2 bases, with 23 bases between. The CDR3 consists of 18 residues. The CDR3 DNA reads TGTGCCAGCTCACTGCCCAGGGGTGGGTGGGGTCGAAACACTGAAGCTTTCTTT. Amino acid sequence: CASSLPRGGWGRNTEAFF. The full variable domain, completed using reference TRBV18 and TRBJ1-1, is NAGVMQNPRHLVRRRGQEARLRCSPMKGHSHVYWYRQLPEEGLKFMVYLQKENIIDESGMPKERFSAEFPKEGPSILRIQQVVRGDSAAYFCASSLPRGGWGRNTEAFFGQGTRLTVV.

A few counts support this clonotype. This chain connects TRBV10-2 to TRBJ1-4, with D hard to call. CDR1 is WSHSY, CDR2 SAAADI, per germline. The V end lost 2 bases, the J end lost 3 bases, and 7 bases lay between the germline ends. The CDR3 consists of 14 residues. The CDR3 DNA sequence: TGCGCCAGCAGTGAGGAAGGGCCTAATGAAAAACTGTTTTTT. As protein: CASSEEGPNEKLFF.